This is a list of T cell receptor beta chains from one sample in a study of CD8 T cells in Susac syndrome. TCRdb passed the immunoSEQ multiplex PCR reads through MiXCR, listing each CDR3 protein once. This sample has fewer than 350,000 distinct CDR3 sequences, with 89% found just once. Sequenced input: CD8+ T cells from PBMCs. These receptor sequences come from a human donor with multiple sclerosis. The CDR3 runs from the conserved cysteine through the conserved F or W. Fields, in order: V gene, CDR3 length, J gene, D gene, clone size, CDR3 DNA, CDR3 protein. A D gene is named only where the DNA matches it firmly. Part of the rows lack a size; the others show once, few, many or a class for expanded clones.

V: TRBV27
length: 14
J: TRBJ2-7
D: TRBD2
size: .
DNA: TGTGCCAGCAAGTTAGCGGGAGTATCCTACGAGCAGTACTTC
CDR3: CASKLAGVSYEQYF

V: TRBV13
length: 15
J: TRBJ2-7
D: .
size: .
DNA: TGTGCCAGCAGCCCCTCCTTGCCGTTAGGGGAAGAGCAGTACTTC
CDR3: CASSPSLPLGEEQYF

V: TRBV28
length: 15
J: TRBJ2-7
D: .
size: .
DNA: TGTGCCAGCAGTTTTACGGCAGGGGGGTCCTACGAGCAGTACTTC
CDR3: CASSFTAGGSYEQYF

V: TRBV25-1
length: 17
J: TRBJ2-2
D: TRBD2
size: .
DNA: TGTGCCAGCAGTGAATATTCTAGCGGGAGCGCACCCGGGGAGCTGTTTTTT
CDR3: CASSEYSSGSAPGELFF

V: TRBV30
length: 15
J: TRBJ1-5
D: TRBD1
size: .
DNA: TGTGCCTGGAGTGATGGGACAGTAGGTACTCAGCCCCAGCATTTT
CDR3: CAWSDGTVGTQPQHF

V: TRBV11-1
length: 15
J: TRBJ1-1
D: TRBD1
size: .
DNA: TGTGCCAGCAGCTTAGCGGGGACAGGGCCCACTGAAGCTTTCTTT
CDR3: CASSLAGTGPTEAFF

V: TRBV20-1
length: 13
J: TRBJ2-3
D: .
size: .
DNA: TGCAGTGCTAGGGGTTGGGGAACAGATACGCAGTATTTT
CDR3: CSARGWGTDTQYF

V: TRBV25-1
length: 13
J: TRBJ2-7
D: TRBD2
size: .
DNA: TGTGCCAGCACCTCTCCGGGGGGCTACGAGCAGTACTTC
CDR3: CASTSPGGYEQYF

V: TRBV12-5
length: 16
J: TRBJ2-7
D: .
size: once
DNA: TGTGCTAGTGGTTTGGTAACGGACCGACACTCCTACGAGCAGTACTTC
CDR3: CASGLVTDRHSYEQYF

V: TRBV5-1
length: 18
J: TRBJ2-5
D: TRBD1
size: .
DNA: TGCGCCAGCAGCTTGTGGGGGCCCCGGGACAGGGGCGAGGAGACCCAGTACTTC
CDR3: CASSLWGPRDRGEETQYF

V: TRBV13
length: 19
J: TRBJ2-5
D: TRBD1
size: .
DNA: TGTGCCAGCAGCTCGCCTGCGGAAAAGACAGGGACCAGGGGAGAGACCCAGTACTTC
CDR3: CASSSPAEKTGTRGETQYF

V: TRBV5-1
length: 13
J: TRBJ1-1
D: TRBD1
size: .
DNA: TGCGCCAGCAGCCTGACAGGGCTCACTGAAGCTTTCTTT
CDR3: CASSLTGLTEAFF

V: TRBV7-8
length: 15
J: TRBJ2-5
D: .
size: .
DNA: TGTGCCAGCAGCCCAGAACGGGGCAATCAAGAGACCCAGTACTTC
CDR3: CASSPERGNQETQYF

V: TRBV9
length: 17
J: TRBJ2-1
D: TRBD2
size: .
DNA: TGTGCCAGCAGCCCAGGACTAGCGGCCCCTTCCTACAATGAGCAGTTCTTC
CDR3: CASSPGLAAPSYNEQFF

V: TRBV13
length: 14
J: TRBJ2-7
D: .
size: .
DNA: TGTGCCAGCAGCTTCGGGGGGCCTCCTGGCGAGCAGTACTTC
CDR3: CASSFGGPPGEQYF

V: TRBV27
length: 13
J: TRBJ1-2
D: .
size: .
DNA: TGTGCCAGCAGTCGACAGCTGAACTATGGCTACACCTTC
CDR3: CASSRQLNYGYTF

V: TRBV14
length: 15
J: TRBJ2-5
D: TRBD2
size: .
DNA: TGTGCCAGCAGCCTCCTCGCAGCGGGGCGAGAGACCCAGTACTTC
CDR3: CASSLLAAGRETQYF

V: TRBV4-2
length: 14
J: TRBJ2-3
D: .
size: .
DNA: TGTGCCAGCAGCAGGGGACCTGGCACAGATACGCAGTATTTT
CDR3: CASSRGPGTDTQYF

V: TRBV9
length: 15
J: TRBJ2-1
D: .
size: .
DNA: TGTGCCAGCAGCGTAGAAGCGGAACTCTACAATGAGCAGTTCTTC
CDR3: CASSVEAELYNEQFF

V: TRBV6-2/TRBV6-3
length: 14
J: TRBJ2-7
D: .
size: .
DNA: TGTGCCAGCAAATGGATGTGGGGCTCCTACGAGCAGTACTTC
CDR3: CASKWMWGSYEQYF

V: TRBV28
length: 14
J: TRBJ2-1
D: .
size: .
DNA: TGTGCCAGCAGACCAGGGTATCTGGGCAATGAGCAGTTCTTC
CDR3: CASRPGYLGNEQFF

V: TRBV13
length: 16
J: TRBJ2-1
D: .
size: .
DNA: TGTGCCAGCAGCCCGAACCGGGGGGCTTCCTACAATGAGCAGTTCTTC
CDR3: CASSPNRGASYNEQFF

V: TRBV11-1
length: 12
J: TRBJ2-7
D: .
size: .
DNA: TGTGCCAGCACAACCCTCGGAGGGGAGCAGTACTTC
CDR3: CASTTLGGEQYF

V: TRBV20-1
length: 17
J: TRBJ2-2
D: .
size: .
DNA: TGCAGTGCTAGAGGGCGGGGTGGAGTCAAGAACACCGGGGAGCTGTTTTTT
CDR3: CSARGRGGVKNTGELFF

V: TRBV6-5
length: 16
J: TRBJ1-6
D: .
size: .
DNA: TGTGCCAGCAGTTACTCGGTGGGCAGACACAATTCACCCCTCCACTTT
CDR3: CASSYSVGRHNSPLHF

V: TRBV7-9
length: 15
J: TRBJ2-1
D: TRBD1
size: .
DNA: TGTGCCAGCAGCCCGAGACAGGGGGCCGGCGATGAGCAGTTCTTC
CDR3: CASSPRQGAGDEQFF

V: TRBV27
length: 14
J: TRBJ2-7
D: .
size: many
DNA: TGTGCCAGCAGGGTGGAGGGCGGCCCCTACGAGCAGTACTTC
CDR3: CASRVEGGPYEQYF

V: TRBV6-1
length: 15
J: TRBJ2-7
D: TRBD2
size: .
DNA: TGTGCCAGCAGTGAAGCTAGCGGGAGCTCCTACGAGCAGTACTTC
CDR3: CASSEASGSSYEQYF

V: TRBV5-5
length: 16
J: TRBJ1-2
D: TRBD1
size: .
DNA: TGTGCCAGCAGCCGAACCGGGACAGAGCTCCTCTATGGCTACACCTTC
CDR3: CASSRTGTELLYGYTF

V: TRBV18
length: 16
J: TRBJ2-7
D: .
size: .
DNA: TGTGCCAGCTCACCAGGGGACTCCTTCGGCTCCTACGAGCAGTACTTC
CDR3: CASSPGDSFGSYEQYF

V: TRBV6-5
length: 13
J: TRBJ2-7
D: .
size: .
DNA: TGTGCCAGCAGTTATGGGGTGGGCTACGAGCAGTACTTC
CDR3: CASSYGVGYEQYF

V: TRBV7-9
length: 16
J: TRBJ2-3
D: .
size: .
DNA: TGTGCCAGCAGCCCCCCAATGGGGCATAGCACAGATACGCAGTATTTT
CDR3: CASSPPMGHSTDTQYF

V: TRBV6-6
length: 16
J: TRBJ2-5
D: TRBD1
size: .
DNA: TGTGCCAGCAGTCTCCTGGAACAGGGGGCAGAAGAGACCCAGTACTTC
CDR3: CASSLLEQGAEETQYF

V: TRBV5-4
length: 18
J: TRBJ2-3
D: .
size: .
DNA: TGTGCCAGCAGCCACCGGATGGGCTTTCTTTTCGGCACAGATACGCAGTATTTT
CDR3: CASSHRMGFLFGTDTQYF

V: TRBV4-3
length: 15
J: TRBJ2-7
D: .
size: .
DNA: TGCGCCAGCAGCCCCGCCCCCCAGGACGGCTACGAGCAGTACTTC
CDR3: CASSPAPQDGYEQYF

V: TRBV28
length: 10
J: TRBJ2-7
D: .
size: .
DNA: TGTGCCAGCAGTTTTAGCGAGCAGTACTTC
CDR3: CASSFSEQYF

V: TRBV7-9
length: 14
J: TRBJ1-2
D: .
size: .
DNA: TGTGCCAGCAGCGATATTGGGACGGCTTATGGCTACACCTTC
CDR3: CASSDIGTAYGYTF

V: TRBV30
length: 15
J: TRBJ1-6
D: TRBD1
size: once
DNA: TGTGCCTGGGAAATTCACAGGGGTAGCAATTCACCCCTCCACTTT
CDR3: CAWEIHRGSNSPLHF

V: TRBV7-9
length: 15
J: TRBJ2-7
D: TRBD1
size: .
DNA: TGTGCCAGCAGATTAGGGGGCGAGTTATCCTACGAGCAGTACTTC
CDR3: CASRLGGELSYEQYF

V: TRBV9
length: 14
J: TRBJ2-1
D: .
size: .
DNA: TGTGCCAGCACCGTCGACCTGGGAAACAATGAGCAGTTCTTC
CDR3: CASTVDLGNNEQFF

V: TRBV20-1
length: 13
J: TRBJ1-5
D: .
size: .
DNA: TGCAGTGCTGCACAGGGAGAGGATCAGCCCCAGCATTTT
CDR3: CSAAQGEDQPQHF

V: TRBV24-1
length: 17
J: TRBJ2-3
D: TRBD1
size: once
DNA: TGTGCCACCAGTGATTTGACAGGGGAATCTCGCACAGATACGCAGTATTTT
CDR3: CATSDLTGESRTDTQYF

V: TRBV19
length: 14
J: TRBJ1-2
D: .
size: .
DNA: TGTGCCAGTATAGTGGCGGTTAATCTCCCGCCCTACACCTTC
CDR3: CASIVAVNLPPYTF